Listed below are T cell receptor beta chains from one sample, sequenced in a study of identical twins. TCRdb re-called the 5' RACE reads through MiXCR, storing one row per CDR3 protein. The table shows roughly 770,000 distinct CDR3 sequences, with about 20% occurring only once. A further study also used this sample, focusing on T cells expressing NK-cell markers.

Input material: PBMCs. Receptor source: a woman between 18 and 29 years old in good health. Both conserved end residues are part of each CDR3. The D gene is left open where the match is weak. Size tells how often a clone was seen (once, few, many) or the class of an expanded clone, and some rows leave it out.

j_gene | abundance | d_gene | v_gene | CDR3nt | CDR3aa
TRBJ1-2 | NA | NA | TRBV12-3/TRBV12-4 | TGTGCCAGCAGTTTTGGGTCAGACAGGTACACCTTC | CASSFGSDRYTF
TRBJ2-3 | NA | TRBD2 | TRBV7-9 | TGTGCCAGCAGAAAACTAGCGGGTCCTACCACAGATACGCAGTATTTT | CASRKLAGPTTDTQYF
TRBJ1-1 | few | TRBD1 | TRBV7-2 | TGTGCCAGCAGCTTGTTCAGGGGGCGATGGACTGAAGCTTTCTTT | CASSLFRGRWTEAFF
TRBJ2-7 | few | NA | TRBV9 | TGTGCCAGCAGCGTGTCGGGGGTTACCCACGAGCAGTACTTC | CASSVSGVTHEQYF
TRBJ1-1 | many | NA | TRBV20-1 | TGCAGTGCTAGGAGGCAGATGAACACTGAAGCTTTCTTT | CSARRQMNTEAFF
TRBJ2-2 | NA | NA | TRBV12-3/TRBV12-4 | TGTGCCAGCAGTTGGGCCCTGGGGGAGCTGTTTTTT | CASSWALGELFF
TRBJ2-3 | NA | TRBD1 | TRBV5-6 | TGTGCCAGCAGCTTGCCCGGGACAGCCACAGATACGCAGTATTTT | CASSLPGTATDTQYF
TRBJ1-1 | few | TRBD1 | TRBV5-6 | TGTGCCAGCAGCACTGACAGGGGGGACACTGAAGCTTTCTTT | CASSTDRGDTEAFF
TRBJ2-7 | NA | NA | TRBV12-3/TRBV12-4 | TGTGCCAGCAGTTACGGGGGCAAGCAGTACTTC | CASSYGGKQYF
TRBJ2-5 | few | NA | TRBV5-1 | TGCGCCAGCAGCTACGAGGGTGGGGAGACCCAGTACTTC | CASSYEGGETQYF
TRBJ2-7 | NA | NA | TRBV12-3/TRBV12-4 | TGTGCCAGCACCGCTGACCCAAGCTACTACGAGCAGTACTTC | CASTADPSYYEQYF
TRBJ2-4 | NA | NA | TRBV20-1 | TGCAGTGCGGATGGTGGCGGAAACATTCAGTACTTC | CSADGGGNIQYF
TRBJ1-2 | NA | NA | TRBV18 | TGTGCCAGCTCGTTCTGGGGTCTCTATGGCTACACCTTC | CASSFWGLYGYTF
TRBJ2-3 | NA | NA | TRBV10-3 | TGTGCCATCAGTCAACAGGGTTGGACAGATACGCAGTATTTT | CAISQQGWTDTQYF
TRBJ2-3 | few | TRBD2 | TRBV5-5 | TGTGCCAGCAGACCCGGACTAGCTCCACGCACAGATACGCAGTATTTT | CASRPGLAPRTDTQYF
TRBJ2-5 | NA | TRBD1 | TRBV7-9 | TGTGCCAGCAGCCTGAACAGGGGGTCGGCGGAGACCCAGTACTTC | CASSLNRGSAETQYF
TRBJ2-1 | NA | NA | TRBV5-1 | TGCGCCAGCCTTGATAACCCGAGCTCCTACAATGAGCAGTTCTTC | CASLDNPSSYNEQFF
TRBJ2-7 | NA | NA | TRBV12-3/TRBV12-4 | TGTGCCAGCAGTTTATATCAGTCCTACGAGCAGTACTTC | CASSLYQSYEQYF
TRBJ2-7 | many | NA | TRBV6-5 | TGTGCCAGCAGTTACCTCGGGGAGCAGTACTTC | CASSYLGEQYF
TRBJ2-1 | NA | NA | TRBV20-1 | TGCAGTGCTCACGAGACAAGCTCCAATGAGCAGTTCTTC | CSAHETSSNEQFF
TRBJ2-7 | few | TRBD2 | TRBV10-2 | TGCGCCAGCAGTGTCCTCAGGACTAGCGGGAGCTCCTACGAGCAGTACTTC | CASSVLRTSGSSYEQYF
TRBJ2-5 | NA | NA | TRBV15 | TGTGCCACCACTAAGGACAGCCAAGGGACCCAGTACTTC | CATTKDSQGTQYF
TRBJ1-1 | few | NA | TRBV6-1 | TGTGCCAGCAGTGAAAGATCCGAAGCTTTCTTT | CASSERSEAFF
TRBJ2-7 | once | TRBD1 | TRBV7-9 | TGTGCCAGCAGCTCGGCCGGGACAGGGGTGCGCGAGCAGTACTTC | CASSSAGTGVREQYF
TRBJ2-6 | NA | NA | TRBV5-1 | TGCGCCAGCAGCTACGGGCGACGGGGGGCCAACGTCCTGACTTTC | CASSYGRRGANVLTF
TRBJ2-7 | NA | TRBD1 | TRBV20-1 | TGCAGTGTTTTTGCCGGACAGGAGGCCTACGAGCAGTACTTC | CSVFAGQEAYEQYF
TRBJ2-1 | NA | TRBD2 | TRBV7-9 | TGTGCCAGCAGCCCCCAGCGGGGGAATGAGCAGTTCTTC | CASSPQRGNEQFF
TRBJ2-1 | NA | TRBD2 | TRBV12-3/TRBV12-4 | TGTGCCAGCAGTTTAAGCGGGAGGTCCTCCTACAATGAGCAGTTCTTC | CASSLSGRSSYNEQFF
TRBJ2-1 | NA | NA | TRBV3-1 | TGTGCCAGCAGCCAAGACAATCGGGGCTCCTACAATGAGCAGTTCTTC | CASSQDNRGSYNEQFF
TRBJ2-7 | few | TRBD2 | TRBV29-1 | TGCAGCGTCGCGGGACTAGCGGGAGATAAATCCGCCGGCGAGCAGTACTTC | CSVAGLAGDKSAGEQYF
TRBJ1-5 | few | NA | TRBV12-3/TRBV12-4 | TGTGCCAGCAGTTTAAAGCGGAGCAATCAGCCCCAGCATTTT | CASSLKRSNQPQHF
TRBJ1-1 | NA | TRBD1 | TRBV3-1 | TGTGCCAGCAGCCTAGGACAGGGACGGGGAGGCACTGAAGCTTTCTTT | CASSLGQGRGGTEAFF
TRBJ2-1 | NA | TRBD2 | TRBV29-1 | TGCAGCGTTGAGGGGGGCTGGCTAGCGGGCGCCTACAATGAGCAGTTCTTC | CSVEGGWLAGAYNEQFF
TRBJ2-2 | NA | NA | TRBV20-1 | TGCAGTGCGGGCCTTTCAGGCGGACCCGGGGAGCTGTTTTTT | CSAGLSGGPGELFF
TRBJ1-1 | NA | NA | TRBV11-2 | TGTGCCAGCAGCTTAGAGGACTGGACTGAAGCTTTCTTT | CASSLEDWTEAFF
TRBJ2-1 | NA | NA | TRBV7-9 | TGTGCCAGCAGCTTAGGTTTCGGGGAGCAGTTCTTC | CASSLGFGEQFF